The 21 T cell receptor beta chains given below trace back to one sample, sequenced in a study of blood T cell repertoires in COVID-19 (TCRdb year 2020). The method behind the library was the immunoSEQ multiplex PCR assay. TCRdb retrieved this table from immuneACCESS and kept in-frame rearrangements only. Not all clones are present; in checked studies, unresolved V genes account for under half, and no reason is known for the remainder. For this sample the table gives about 420,000 clones, of which roughly 89% were detected only once. The ten largest make up 0.7% to 1% of the sample. The source material was peripheral blood. The receptors come from a man between 18 and 29 years old with COVID-19, enrolled during active disease.

A few counts support this clone. V and J are TRBV13 and TRBJ2-5; 8 bases fit TRBD2. The V segment lost 3 bases and the J segment 5 bases; nucleotides outside the gene matches: 8. CDR3 length: 15 residues. CDR1 is PRHDT and CDR2 is FYEKMQ in the germline V gene (reference sequence). DNA of the CDR3: TGTGCCAGCAGCTTGGGGCGGGGGGCAATGGAGACCCAGTACTTC. It codes for CASSLGRGAMETQYF.

The chain joins TRBV6-6 to TRBJ1-1; no clear D. The germline gives CDR1 MNHNY, CDR2 SVGAGI (reference sequence). The CDR3 contains 14 residues. The V end was cut by 6 bases, the J end by 0 bases, with 11 bases between. CDR3 loop: CASSSDSVNTEAFF. The CDR3, as DNA: TGTGCCAGCAGCTCCGACTCAGTGAACACTGAAGCTTTCTTT.

This clone was detected once. This rearrangement joins TRBV13 to TRBJ2-7; TRBD2 aligns across 14 bases. Germline lookup yields CDR1 PRHDT and CDR2 FYEKMQ (reference sequence). The junction had 7 bases not matched to a gene; V was cut back by 4 bases and J by 5 bases. The CDR3 sequence is 16 residues long. The CDR3 is CASSYRLAGGPHEQYF. As DNA, the CDR3 is TGTGCCAGCAGCTACAGACTAGCGGGAGGGCCCCACGAGCAGTACTTC.

This chain joins TRBV2 and TRBJ1-5; D not certain. This CDR3 spans 13 amino acids. Germline CDR1 SNHLY, CDR2 FYNNEI. V lost 6 bases and J lost 6, with 12 bases in between. The CDR3 nucleotides read TGTGCCAGCAGCAGCGGGGAGGGTCAGCCCCAGCATTTT. Its translation: CASSSGEGQPQHF.

This clone was picked up one time. The chain employs TRBV19 and TRBJ1-1; tentative D call: TRBD1 (5 bases). The CDR3 runs to 14 residues. Germline loops: CDR1 LNHDA, CDR2 SQIVND (reference sequence). V was cut by 6 bases and J by 1 base, with 12 bases left in between. The CDR3, as DNA: TGTGCCAGTAGGATCGCGGGGACGAACACTGAAGCTTTCTTT. This translates into CASRIAGTNTEAFF. The entire variable domain, with the rest obtained from reference TRBV19 and TRBJ1-1, is as follows: DGGITQSPKYLFRKEGQNVTLSCEQNLNHDAMYWYRQDPGQGLRLIYYSQIVNDFQKGDIAEGYSVSREKKESFPLTVTSAQKNPTAFYLCASRIAGTNTEAFFGQGTRLTVV.

V and J are TRBV18 and TRBJ2-3, with D unresolved. The germline V gene encodes CDR1 KGHSH and CDR2 LQKENI. V gave up 2 bases and J gave up 4 bases, with 16 bases separating them. The CDR3 sequence is 16 residues long. The DNA for the CDR3 is TGTGCCAGCTCACCATCGACACTCCAACGGTCAGATACGCAGTATTTT. Translated: CASSPSTLQRSDTQYF.

The V call is TRBV27, the J call TRBJ2-1; TRBD1 aligns across 9 bases. Germline V gene data show CDR1 as MNHEY and CDR2 as SMNVEV (reference sequence). The CDR3 runs to 16 residues. Losses at the gene ends were 5 bases for V and 7 bases for J; bases not matched to a gene: 12. CDR3 protein: CASSTHPGQGTNEQFF. CDR3 bases: TGTGCCAGCAGTACACACCCGGGACAGGGTACTAATGAGCAGTTCTTC.

The chain uses TRBV5-1 and TRBJ2-4, with TRBD2 as a possible D gene (6 bases). CDR1 and CDR2 from the germline V gene are SGHRS and YFSETQ. The ends were cut back, 4 bases at V and 5 bases at J, with 13 bases in the middle. The CDR3 is made up of 14 amino acids. The CDR3 sequence is CASSRDLGENIQYF. In DNA, the CDR3 is TGCGCCAGCAGCAGGGACTTAGGCGAAAACATTCAGTACTTC. The full variable domain, its missing parts supplied by reference TRBV5-1 and TRBJ2-4, is KAGVTQTPRYLIKTRGQQVTLSCSPISGHRSVSWYQQTPGQGLQFLFEYFSETQRNKGNFPGRFSGRQFSNSRSEMNVSTLELGDSALYLCASSRDLGENIQYFGAGTRLSVL.

This chain's CDR3 is CASQFWGGDNEKLFF. The CDR3, as DNA: TGTGCCAGCCAATTCTGGGGGGGCGATAATGAAAAACTGTTTTTT. The chain is built from TRBV2 and TRBJ1-4; D possibly corresponds to TRBD1 (6 bases). The CDR3 is made up of 15 amino acids. V dropped 8 bases and J dropped 4 bases, with 17 bases sitting between them. Looked up from germline, CDR1 is SNHLY and CDR2 is FYNNEI.

The chain combines TRBV5-1 with TRBJ1-3; a possible D gene is TRBD1 (5 bases). The CDR3 loop spans 13 amino acids. Germline-derived CDR1 and CDR2 are SGHRS and YFSETQ. V lost 0 bases, J lost 4 bases, and 5 bases lay in between. The CDR3 spells CASSLGQGNTIYF. CDR3 bases: TGCGCCAGCAGCTTGGGACAGGGAAACACCATATATTTT.

This clone was seen only once. The V call is TRBV14, the J call TRBJ2-7, with 10 nucleotides matching TRBD2. The CDR3 is 15 residues long. Germline V CDR1 and CDR2: SGHDN, FVKESK. V was clipped by 3 bases and J by 3 bases; unmatched bases: 5. The CDR3 nucleotides read TGTGCCAGCAGCCATAGCGGGAGGAGGGGCTACGAGCAGTACTTC. Translated: CASSHSGRRGYEQYF. Full variable domain (outside the CDR3, taken from reference TRBV14 and TRBJ2-7): EAGVTQFPSHSVIEKGQTVTLRCDPISGHDNLYWYRRVMGKEIKFLLHFVKESKQDESGMPNNRFLAERTGGTYSTLKVQPAELEDSGVYFCASSHSGRRGYEQYFGPGTRLTVT.

The V call is TRBV25-1, the J call TRBJ2-7; 7 positions match TRBD1. The germline gives CDR1 MGHDK, CDR2 SYGVNS. The CDR3 contains 14 residues. Trimming at V came to 4 bases and at J to 6 bases, leaving 9 bases not matched to a gene. The CDR3 nucleotides read TGTGCCAGCAGTGTTACAGGGGTAACATCCGAGCAGTACTTC. It translates to CASSVTGVTSEQYF.

The rearrangement joins TRBV5-1 to TRBJ2-3; 8 bases agree with TRBD1. The CDR3 consists of 15 residues. Germline CDR1 is SGHRS and CDR2 is YFSETQ. V was pared by 5 bases and J by 5 bases, with 10 bases of the junction left unmatched. The chain's CDR3 is CASRTGGRSIDTQYF. DNA of the CDR3: TGCGCCAGCAGAACAGGGGGAAGGTCCATAGATACGCAGTATTTT.

This chain uses TRBV24-1 with TRBJ2-1, with 9 bases that match TRBD1. The CDR3 covers 14 residues. The germline CDR1 and CDR2 sequences are KGHDR and SFDVKD. V was clipped by 12 bases and J by 8 bases; unmatched bases: 13. CDR3 sequence: CAAGRDRDSHEQFF. In DNA, the CDR3 is TGTGCCGCAGGCCGGGACAGGGATTCTCATGAGCAGTTCTTC.

The rearrangement joins TRBV5-5 to TRBJ2-7; 10 bases align to TRBD2. V lost 3 bases, J lost 3 bases, and 6 bases stayed unmatched. Germline lookup yields CDR1 SGHKS and CDR2 YYEKEE (reference sequence). CDR3 length: 15 amino acids. CDR3 region: CASSYEAGGFYEQYF. DNA of the CDR3: TGTGCCAGCAGCTATGAAGCGGGAGGGTTCTACGAGCAGTACTTC.

This rearrangement joins TRBV19 to TRBJ1-2; weak D call: TRBD1 (5 bases). Germline V gene sequence: CDR1 LNHDA, CDR2 SQIVND (reference sequence). The CDR3 is 13 residues long. The V end lost 7 bases, the J end lost 7 bases, and 16 bases lay between the germline ends. CDR3 in amino acids: CASTSGTVLGYTF. CDR3 nucleotides: TGTGCCAGTACCAGCGGGACGGTTCTTGGCTACACCTTC.

V usage is TRBV6-5 and J usage is TRBJ2-3; 8 positions match TRBD2. The CDR3 runs to 14 residues. Trimming at V came to 8 bases and at J to 7 bases, leaving 11 bases not matched to a gene. CDR1 is MNHEY and CDR2 is SVGAGI in the germline V gene. The CDR3 DNA is TGTGCCAGCCGGGGGCGGGGGGAGACAAATACGCAGTATTTT. As protein: CASRGRGETNTQYF.

V and J are TRBV30 and TRBJ1-2; D gene uncertain. Trimming removed 1 base from V and 11 bases from J, with 14 bases in between. Germline CDR1 and CDR2: GTSNPN and SVGIG (reference sequence). The CDR3 sequence is 12 residues long. The CDR3 DNA sequence: TGTGCCTGGAGTGGTAATAGTATGCCGTACACCTTC. Translating gives CAWSGNSMPYTF.

The V call is TRBV7-9, the J call TRBJ2-5, with TRBD2 identical over 11 bases. Trimming cost V 4 bases and J 3 bases; bases outside gene matches: 7. This CDR3 is 16 amino acids long. Germline V CDR1 and CDR2: SEHNR, FQNEAQ (reference sequence). This chain's CDR3 is CASSSGLAEGKETQYF. The DNA of the CDR3 is TGTGCCAGCAGCTCGGGACTAGCGGAAGGGAAAGAGACCCAGTACTTC.

The chain recombines TRBV2 with TRBJ2-3; the D gene is possibly TRBD1 (5 bases). V lost 4 bases and J 0 bases, leaving 11 bases between the germline ends. Germline CDR1 reads SNHLY; CDR2 reads FYNNEI. The CDR3 runs to 15 residues. The CDR3 loop reads CASSVGAPSTDTQYF. The CDR3 region has the DNA TGTGCCAGCAGTGTAGGGGCGCCGAGCACAGATACGCAGTATTTT.

A single count supports this clone. This chain uses TRBV11-2 with TRBJ2-5, with 7 bases aligning to TRBD2. The trim removed 1 base at V and 1 base at J, leaving 3 bases unmatched. The CDR3 sequence is 15 residues long. CDR1 is SGHAT and CDR2 is FQNNGV in the germline V gene. In nucleotides, the CDR3 is TGTGCCAGCAGCTTAGGCGGGAGTGCCCAAGAGACCCAGTACTTC. It yields the protein CASSLGGSAQETQYF.